What follows are 3 T cell receptor beta chains derived from one specimen sequenced in a study of T cells in Graves' hyperthyroidism and ophthalmopathy. Amplified TCR beta CDR3 regions derived from RNA transcripts. The study used the HTBI primer set for a first-round RT-PCR of the TCR CDR3. TCRdb used MiXCR to reprocess the multiplex PCR reads, holding one entry per CDR3 protein. The data hold under 250,000 distinct CDR3 sequences, with roughly 22% observed a single time. The sequenced sample was blood. These TCRs come from a woman between 35 and 50 years old with Graves' ophthalmopathy.

V usage is TRBV6-1 and J usage is TRBJ1-5; D uncertain. The CDR3 is 14 amino acids. V was cut by 2 bases and J by 3 bases, with 8 bases left in between. Germline V gene sequence: CDR1 MNHNS, CDR2 SASEGT. DNA of the CDR3: TGTGCCAGCAGTGAAAGACCTTACAATCAGCCCCAGCATTTT. Its translation is CASSERPYNQPQHF.

To note about this clonotype: Mismatch with germline at one junction end may stem from a read error. This rearrangement joins TRBV12-3 or TRBV12-4 to TRBJ2-2; 11 nucleotides match TRBD2. The CDR3 is 16 amino acids. The CDR3 protein is CAISLIAGGLGGELFF. The CDR3, as DNA: TGTGCCATCAGTTTGATAGCGGGAGGGCTGGGCGGGGAGCTGTTTTTT.

The sample holds many counts of this clonotype. V and J are TRBV7-2 and TRBJ2-1, with 9 bases matching TRBD2. V shed 5 bases, J shed 6 bases, and the junction held 8 bases outside the gene matches. The CDR3 has 15 residues. Germline V gene lookup returns CDR1 SGHTA and CDR2 FQGNSA. The CDR3 nucleotides are TGTGCCAGCAGCCCCGGACTAGCGAATCCCAATGAGCAGTTCTTC. Encoded protein: CASSPGLANPNEQFF. The whole variable domain, filled in from reference TRBV7-2 and TRBJ2-1, reads GAGVSQSPSNKVTEKGKDVELRCDPISGHTALYWYRQSLGQGLEFLIYFQGNSAPDKSGLPSDRFSAERTGGSVSTLTIQRTQQEDSAVYLCASSPGLANPNEQFFGPGTRLTVL.